The 31 T cell receptor beta chains presented below share a single source sample, sequenced in a study of cytomegalovirus exposure and HLA in healthy donors. Sequencing was performed with immunoSEQ multiplex PCR; in TCRdb, only in-frame clones are kept and a portion is missing. Altogether 130,000 to 150,000 clones are present, roughly 89% being singletons, with the ten largest covering 4.5%. The sequenced sample was PBMCs. These receptors were collected from a man between 18 and 35 years old in good health and CMV-seropositive.

The chain carries TRBV5-1 and TRBJ1-2, with D possibly matching TRBD1 (5 bases). The ends were cut back, 2 bases at V and 7 bases at J, with 15 bases in the middle. This CDR3 region has 14 residues. Germline V lookup: CDR1 SGHRS, CDR2 YFSETQ. In DNA, the CDR3 is TGCGCCAGCAGCTTCGGTAGCCAGGGAGGTGGCTACACCTTC. Translated: CASSFGSQGGGYTF.

The rearrangement uses TRBV14 and TRBJ2-5, with a weak D call TRBD1 (5 bases). There are 13 residues in the CDR3. CDR1 SGHDN and CDR2 FVKESK come from the germline V gene. Trimming left V 7 bases short and J 5 bases short, with 14 bases between. As DNA, the CDR3 is TGTGCCAGCAACCTCAACTCAGGGGAGACCCAGTACTTC. Translated: CASNLNSGETQYF.

V and J are TRBV6-5 and TRBJ1-2; D gene ambiguous. The CDR3 loop spans 12 amino acids. V lost 5 bases and J 4 bases, leaving 8 bases between the germline ends. Germline lookup yields CDR1 MNHEY and CDR2 SVGAGI. The CDR3 loop is CASSNGVYGYTF. CDR3 bases: TGTGCCAGCAGTAACGGGGTCTATGGCTACACCTTC.

The chain recombines TRBV27 with TRBJ2-2; D is unresolved. The CDR3 is 14 residues long. Germline V lookup: CDR1 MNHEY, CDR2 SMNVEV (reference sequence). V lost 4 bases, J lost 4 bases, and 10 bases lay in between. Here the CDR3 reads CASSWSTATGELFF. CDR3 sequence (DNA): TGTGCCAGCAGTTGGTCTACAGCCACCGGGGAGCTGTTTTTT.

The chain is built from TRBV5-1 and TRBJ2-2; no reliable D call. The CDR3 length is 14 residues. The ends were cut back, 0 bases at V and 7 bases at J, with 10 bases in the middle. The V gene's germline CDR1 is SGHRS and CDR2 YFSETQ. CDR3 DNA sequence: TGCGCCAGCAGCTTGGGAGGCTCCGGCGGGGAGCTGTTTTTT. It encodes CASSLGGSGGELFF.

The CDR3 DNA reads as TGTGCCAGCAGGGGGACTTTTAATCAGCCCCAGCATTTT. Translating it yields CASRGTFNQPQHF. This chain joins TRBV2 and TRBJ1-5, with D maybe TRBD1 (5 bases). The CDR3 totals 13 residues. The ends were cut back, 6 bases at V and 4 bases at J, with 10 bases in the middle. The germline gives CDR1 SNHLY, CDR2 FYNNEI.

This clone appeared a single time. The rearrangement links TRBV19 to TRBJ1-2; D is undetermined. The CDR3 has 10 residues. V shed 6 bases and J shed 4 bases, with 3 bases lying between them. Germline V lookup: CDR1 LNHDA, CDR2 SQIVND (reference sequence). CDR3 in amino acids: CASSSYGYTF. CDR3 nucleotides: TGTGCCAGTAGCTCCTATGGCTACACCTTC.

The rearrangement links TRBV29-1 to TRBJ1-2; the D gene is possibly TRBD1 (6 bases). Trimming removed 6 bases at V and 5 bases at J, with 10 bases between. The CDR3 contains 11 residues. Germline lookup yields CDR1 SQVTM and CDR2 ANQGSEA. This chain's CDR3 is CSVQGPYGYTF. CDR3 sequence (DNA): TGCAGCGTACAGGGTCCGTATGGCTACACCTTC.

This chain's CDR3 is CASSSGTGVGFF. CDR3 coding DNA: TGTGCCAGCAGTTCTGGGACAGGGGTCGGTTTCTTT. This chain joins TRBV27 and TRBJ1-1, with 10 bases identical to TRBD1. V gave up 4 bases and J gave up 13 bases; unmatched junction bases: 6. The CDR3 totals 12 residues. Germline CDR1 and CDR2: MNHEY and SMNVEV (reference sequence).

The chain carries TRBV18 and TRBJ1-2; D unresolved. CDR1 and CDR2 from the germline V gene are KGHSH and LQKENI. The CDR3 is made up of 12 amino acids. Trimming left V 3 bases short and J 8 bases short, with 10 bases between. CDR3 DNA: TGTGCCAGCTCACCGTCCGCGGAAGGCTACACCTTC. This translates into CASSPSAEGYTF.

The chain is built from TRBV5-1 and TRBJ1-2; D ambiguous. CDR1 and CDR2 from the germline V gene are SGHRS and YFSETQ. The CDR3 sequence is 16 residues long. V shed 3 bases and J shed 0 bases, with 15 bases lying between them. For the CDR3, the DNA is TGCGCCAGCAGCTCGTGGTCGACTGATTCTAACTATGGCTACACCTTC. This encodes CASSSWSTDSNYGYTF.

A word on this clone: At the DNA level, this CDR3 is encoded by other sequences in the same sample as well. The chain couples TRBV11-2 to TRBJ2-7; 8 bases map to TRBD2. Germline loops: CDR1 SGHAT, CDR2 FQNNGV. This CDR3 has 13 amino acids. V was clipped by 1 base and J by 6 bases; unmatched bases: 2. Written as DNA, the CDR3 is TGTGCCAGCAGCTTAGCGGGAGGGCCCGAGCAGTACTTC. Protein: CASSLAGGPEQYF.

This rearrangement joins TRBV20-1 to TRBJ1-5; D is ambiguous. V lost 5 bases and J 7 bases, leaving 9 bases between the germline ends. This CDR3 is 11 amino acids long. The germline CDR1 and CDR2 sequences are DFQATT and SNEGSKA (reference sequence). The CDR3 DNA is TGCAGTGCTCAAGACGGGCAGCCCCAGCATTTT. This gives the protein CSAQDGQPQHF.

This clone was observed a handful of times. Relative to the germline gene, one junction end is altered; a read error may explain this. The V call is TRBV7-7, the J call TRBJ2-7; perhaps TRBD1 as D (6 bases). The CDR3 extends over 14 amino acids. In germline, CDR1 is SSHAT, CDR2 FNYEAQ (reference sequence). Here the CDR3 reads CASSLGRGAYEQYF. The CDR3 DNA reads as TGTGCTAGCAGCTTAGGCAGGGGTGCCTACGAGCAGTACTTC.

This chain connects TRBV18 to TRBJ1-3; D might be TRBD1 (5 bases). CDR1 is KGHSH and CDR2 is LQKENI in the germline V gene. This CDR3 contains 15 residues. Trimming shortened V by 6 bases and J by 0 bases, and 12 bases separated the two germline ends. The CDR3: CASSGEAGSGNTIYF. As DNA, the CDR3 is TGTGCCAGCTCGGGGGAGGCTGGCTCTGGAAACACCATATATTTT.

The chain uses TRBV6-5 and TRBJ1-1, with D tentatively TRBD1 (5 bases). Germline CDR1 and CDR2: MNHEY and SVGAGI. Trimming stripped 10 bases from V and 0 bases from J, with 15 bases between. This CDR3 comprises 14 residues. CDR3 in amino acids: CATHPGGMNTEAFF. The CDR3 nucleotides read TGTGCCACTCACCCGGGGGGGATGAACACTGAAGCTTTCTTT.

J is TRBJ2-3 and V is TRBV10-2; D perhaps matches TRBD2 (6 bases). Per germline, CDR1 WSHSY and CDR2 SAAADI. The CDR3 is 14 residues long. V was trimmed by 2 bases and J by 6 bases, leaving 12 bases between them. CDR3 loop: CASSERGWMDTQYF. CDR3 in DNA: TGCGCCAGCAGTGAGCGGGGGTGGATGGATACGCAGTATTTT.

J is TRBJ2-4 and V is TRBV30; TRBD2 matches at 7 bases. The CDR3 runs 14 residues. Germline CDR1 and CDR2: GTSNPN and SVGIG (reference sequence). V lost 2 bases to trimming and J lost 8 bases; unmatched junction nucleotides: 9. This chain's CDR3 is CAWSTAGAGDIQYF. The CDR3 DNA reads TGTGCCTGGAGTACTGCGGGAGCAGGAGACATTCAGTACTTC.

The V call is TRBV5-6, the J call TRBJ1-1; maybe TRBD1 (5 bases). Trimming left V 0 bases short and J 1 base short, with 13 bases between. Germline CDR1 reads SGHDT; CDR2 reads YYEEEE. This CDR3 is 16 amino acids long. CDR3 protein: CASSLDMGLGNTEAFF. The CDR3 bases are TGTGCCAGCAGCTTGGATATGGGGCTGGGGAACACTGAAGCTTTCTTT.

In this sample, this clone turned up once. This chain joins TRBV27 and TRBJ1-1; the D is unclear. There are 14 residues in the CDR3. V was trimmed by 6 bases and J by 3 bases, leaving 14 bases between them. From germline, CDR1 is MNHEY and CDR2 SMNVEV (reference sequence). The CDR3 protein is CASRRATGYTEAFF. The CDR3 DNA is TGTGCCAGCAGAAGAGCGACCGGCTACACTGAAGCTTTCTTT.

The chain uses TRBV2 and TRBJ1-1, with a weak D call TRBD1 (5 bases). Germline V gene sequence: CDR1 SNHLY, CDR2 FYNNEI. The ends were cut back, 4 bases at V and 6 bases at J, with 12 bases in the middle. The CDR3 sequence is 13 residues long. For the CDR3, the DNA is TGTGCCAGCAGTGGTCAGGGAGGGGCTGAAGCTTTCTTT. Residues: CASSGQGGAEAFF.

J is TRBJ2-3 and V is TRBV7-6; TRBD2 matches at 9 bases. Trimming cost V 1 base and J 7 bases; bases outside gene matches: 9. The length of the CDR3 is 16 residues. Germline assignment: CDR1 SGHVS and CDR2 FNYEAQ. CDR3 bases: TGTGCCAGCAGCTTAGGGCCGGGACTAGCTTTCCATACGCAGTATTTT. This sequence encodes CASSLGPGLAFHTQYF.

J is TRBJ1-5 and V is TRBV6-5; 7 nucleotides align to TRBD1. J was trimmed by 9 bases and V by 6 bases; bases with no gene match: 11. Germline V gene data show CDR1 as MNHEY and CDR2 as SVGAGI. The CDR3 is 14 amino acids. The CDR3: CASSPGQTPGPQHF. The CDR3 DNA follows: TGTGCCAGCAGCCCGGGACAGACCCCTGGGCCCCAGCATTTT.

The rearrangement joins TRBV28 to TRBJ2-7; TRBD2 is a possible D gene (6 bases). The length of the CDR3 is 16 residues. Between the trimmed V and J ends, which lost 0 bases and 0 bases, there was a span of 12 bases. Germline CDR1 is MDHEN and CDR2 is SYDVKM. The CDR3 spells CASSLWSGQSSYEQYF. The CDR3 region has the DNA TGTGCCAGCAGTTTATGGAGCGGGCAGAGCTCCTACGAGCAGTACTTC.

Of note for this clone: This sample also contains other DNA sequences that code for the same CDR3. J is TRBJ1-1 and V is TRBV27, with no clear D. V was cut by 0 bases and J by 1 base, with 6 bases left in between. The CDR3 runs to 14 residues. Germline V lookup: CDR1 MNHEY, CDR2 SMNVEV (reference sequence). CDR3 sequence reads: CASSLSGANTEAFF. CDR3 nucleotide sequence: TGTGCCAGCAGTTTATCGGGAGCGAACACTGAAGCTTTCTTT.

The chain couples TRBV7-3 to TRBJ1-6, with no clear D. The CDR3 runs 15 residues. Trimming took 0 bases from V and 8 from J, leaving 11 bases between them. CDR1 SGHTA and CDR2 FQGTGA come from the germline V gene. The CDR3 DNA is TGTGCCAGCAGCTTAACGATGCAGGAAGATTCACCCCTCCACTTT. Amino acid sequence: CASSLTMQEDSPLHF. The whole variable domain, remainder taken from reference TRBV7-3 and TRBJ1-6, is GAGVSQTPSNKVTEKGKYVELRCDPISGHTALYWYRQSLGQGPEFLIYFQGTGAADDSGLPNDRFFAVRPEGSVSTLKIQRTERGDSAVYLCASSLTMQEDSPLHFGNGTRLTVT.

The J gene is TRBJ1-5, the V gene TRBV19; maybe TRBD1 (5 bases). This CDR3 has 15 residues. Trimming stripped 6 bases from V and 6 bases from J, with 18 bases between. The germline CDR1 and CDR2 sequences are LNHDA and SQIVND (reference sequence). This chain's CDR3 is CASRISPTGPQPQHF. CDR3 nucleotides: TGTGCCAGTAGGATCAGCCCCACAGGCCCTCAGCCCCAGCATTTT.

This clone was seen only a few times. The chain combines TRBV19 with TRBJ2-5; 8 positions agree with TRBD2. The CDR3 covers 16 residues. Trimming cost V 4 bases and J 2 bases; bases outside gene matches: 9. The germline V gene encodes CDR1 LNHDA and CDR2 SQIVND (reference sequence). The CDR3 spells CASSKVAGFLQETQYF. The CDR3 DNA reads as TGTGCCAGTAGTAAGGTAGCGGGGTTTTTACAAGAGACCCAGTACTTC.

The chain couples TRBV2 to TRBJ1-1, with D maybe TRBD1 (5 bases). The CDR3 is 13 amino acids. Between the trimmed V and J ends, which lost 3 bases and 4 bases, there was a span of 9 bases. Germline lookup yields CDR1 SNHLY and CDR2 FYNNEI. The CDR3 sequence: CASSDQGVTEAFF. The CDR3 region has the DNA TGTGCCAGCAGTGATCAGGGCGTCACTGAAGCTTTCTTT. The full variable domain, rest sourced from reference TRBV2 and TRBJ1-1, is EPEVTQTPSHQVTQMGQEVILRCVPISNHLYFYWYRQILGQKVEFLVSFYNNEISEKSEIFDDQFSVERPDGSNFTLKIRSTKLEDSAMYFCASSDQGVTEAFFGQGTRLTVV.

V and J are TRBV29-1 and TRBJ1-2; weak D call: TRBD1 (5 bases). The CDR3 has 13 residues. Germline V gene sequence: CDR1 SQVTM, CDR2 ANQGSEA. Trimming removed 6 bases from V and 6 bases from J, with 17 bases in between. The CDR3 spells CSVGRAGFNGYTF. CDR3 bases: TGCAGCGTGGGAAGGGCAGGGTTCAATGGCTACACCTTC.

This clone appeared a single time. This chain links TRBV5-1 with TRBJ2-1, with 9 bases that match TRBD1. The CDR3 covers 17 residues. CDR1 and CDR2 (germline): SGHRS, YFSETQ. J was trimmed by 0 bases and V by 2 bases; bases with no gene match: 6. CDR3 sequence (DNA): TGCGCCAGCAGCTTCGTTGTGACAGGGGGCTCCTACAATGAGCAGTTCTTC. It codes for CASSFVVTGGSYNEQFF.